These T cell receptor beta chains were read from a single sample in a study of identical twins. In TCRdb, the 5' RACE reads were re-called with MiXCR into one record per CDR3 protein. The profile shows about 720,000 distinct CDR3 sequences, 18% of them singletons. The data were also submitted as part of a second study, on T cells expressing NK-cell markers.

What was sequenced was PBMCs. Receptors originate from a woman under 30 in good health. Both conserved end residues are part of each CDR3. The D gene is left open where the match is weak. The listing skips clone size in some rows; elsewhere it reads once, few, many or a size class.

>.|TRBV7-2|TRBJ1-2|few
CASSQTKGSPYGYTF
TGTGCCAGCAGCCAGACAAAGGGTTCCCCCTATGGCTACACCTTC
>TRBD2|TRBV15|TRBJ2-1|.
CATSRDFSGNEQFF
TGTGCCACCAGTAGAGACTTTAGCGGGAATGAGCAGTTCTTC
>TRBD1|TRBV20-1|TRBJ1-2|.
CSARDRGRGLYGYTF
TGCAGTGCTAGAGATCGAGGCAGGGGGTTGTATGGCTACACCTTC
>.|TRBV6-1|TRBJ2-7|.
CASSQGRGTYEQYF
TGTGCCAGTTCCCAGGGACGTGGAACCTACGAGCAGTACTTC
>.|TRBV20-1|TRBJ2-7|.
CRASVPRYPSYEQYF
TGCAGAGCTAGTGTCCCCAGGTACCCCTCCTACGAGCAGTACTTC
>.|TRBV19|TRBJ2-2|few
CASSAYRQIGELFF
TGTGCCAGTAGTGCGTACCGACAGATCGGGGAGCTGTTTTTT
>TRBD2|TRBV6-1|TRBJ2-7|few
CASRGGTKSYEQYF
TGTGCCAGCAGGGGCGGGACTAAGTCCTACGAGCAGTACTTC
>.|TRBV15|TRBJ1-6|few
CATSRDQDRLHF
TGTGCCACCAGCAGAGATCAGGACCGTCTCCACTTT
>.|TRBV11-2|TRBJ2-3|many
CASSFRARDTQYF
TGTGCCAGCAGCTTCAGGGCAAGGGATACGCAGTATTTT
>TRBD1|TRBV10-2|TRBJ2-7|.
CASSATWDRGRIMNYEQYF
TGCGCCAGCAGTGCCACTTGGGACAGGGGGCGAATAATGAACTACGAGCAGTACTTC
>.|TRBV6-2/TRBV6-3|TRBJ2-3|few
CASSYTLGDDTQYF
TGTGCCAGCAGTTACACCTTGGGGGACGATACGCAGTATTTT
>TRBD2|TRBV7-2|TRBJ2-3|.
CASSLAGGLAGDTQYF
TGTGCCAGCAGCTTAGCTGGGGGACTAGCGGGAGATACGCAGTATTTT
>.|TRBV6-1|TRBJ2-7|few
CASSEFDSPSYEQYF
TGTGCCAGCAGTGAATTCGACAGCCCCTCGTACGAGCAGTACTTC
>.|TRBV11-2|TRBJ2-5|few
CASSSPGLRETQYF
TGTGCCAGCAGCTCCCCTGGGTTGCGAGAGACCCAGTACTTC
>.|TRBV6-2/TRBV6-3|TRBJ2-1|few
CASRRYEQFF
TGTGCCAGCAGGCGATATGAGCAGTTCTTC
>.|TRBV15|TRBJ2-2|.
CATSRDFANTGELFF
TGTGCCACCAGCAGAGACTTTGCCAACACCGGGGAGCTGTTTTTT
>.|TRBV7-9|TRBJ2-3|.
CASSYFTDTQYF
TGTGCCAGCAGCTATTTCACAGATACGCAGTATTTT
>TRBD1|TRBV5-1|TRBJ2-7|many
CASSSGTDPYEQYF
TGCGCCAGCAGCTCGGGGACAGATCCCTACGAGCAGTACTTC
>TRBD1|TRBV19|TRBJ2-3|.
CASSPDRVRADTQYF
TGTGCCAGTAGTCCTGACAGGGTAAGGGCAGATACGCAGTATTTT
>TRBD2|TRBV20-1|TRBJ2-7|.
CSARLAGVVEQYF
TGCAGTGCTCGACTAGCGGGAGTCGTCGAGCAGTACTTC
>.|TRBV4-2|TRBJ2-7|many
CASSQDLQEQYF
TGTGCCAGCAGCCAAGATCTGCAGGAGCAGTACTTC
>.|TRBV10-2|TRBJ2-7|few
CASSGQGWDEQYF
TGCGCCAGCAGCGGCCAGGGTTGGGACGAGCAGTACTTC
>TRBD1|TRBV25-1|TRBJ2-7|few
CASSIDRGPYEQYF
TGTGCCAGCAGCATCGACAGGGGCCCCTACGAGCAGTACTTC
>.|TRBV6-4|TRBJ1-1|few
CASKYTPGAEAFF
TGTGCCAGCAAGTATACCCCGGGAGCTGAAGCTTTCTTT
>TRBD1|TRBV12-3/TRBV12-4|TRBJ2-1|few
CASSPTGNPYNEQFF
TGTGCCAGCAGCCCGACAGGGAACCCCTACAATGAGCAGTTCTTC
>.|TRBV3-1|TRBJ2-7|.
CASSPHADPYEQYF
TGTGCCAGCAGCCCCCATGCGGACCCCTACGAGCAGTACTTC
>.|TRBV10-3|TRBJ1-1|.
CAISAVRNQNTEAFF
TGTGCCATCAGTGCGGTCAGAAACCAGAACACTGAAGCTTTCTTT
>.|TRBV5-1|TRBJ2-2|few
CASSFVGVDTGELFF
TGCGCCAGCAGCTTTGTGGGAGTGGACACCGGGGAGCTGTTTTTT
>.|TRBV24-1|TRBJ2-1|.
CATSDFRDEQFF
TGTGCCACCAGTGACTTCAGGGATGAGCAGTTCTTC
>.|TRBV12-3/TRBV12-4|TRBJ2-7|few
CASSPEGVYEQYF
TGTGCCAGCAGTCCCGAAGGGGTCTACGAGCAGTACTTC
>TRBD2|TRBV9|TRBJ2-1|few
CASSVVAGGPHEQFF
TGTGCCAGCAGCGTAGTAGCGGGGGGGCCCCATGAGCAGTTCTTC
>.|TRBV20-1|TRBJ2-7|few
CSATDRRQYEQYF
TGCAGTGCTACAGACCGGAGACAGTACGAGCAGTACTTC
>TRBD2|TRBV20-1|TRBJ2-1|.
CSAKSQREDSYNEQFF
TGCAGTGCTAAATCCCAGCGGGAGGACTCCTACAATGAGCAGTTCTTC
>.|TRBV2|TRBJ2-3|many
CASSERSTDTQYF
TGTGCCAGCAGTGAAAGGTCCACAGATACGCAGTATTTT
>TRBD1|TRBV12-3/TRBV12-4|TRBJ1-1|few
CASSLATGGYYTEAFF
TGTGCCAGCAGTTTAGCGACAGGGGGTTATTACACTGAAGCTTTCTTT
>.|TRBV27|TRBJ2-1|.
CASRGQGAYYNEQFF
TGTGCCAGCAGGGGGCAGGGCGCCTACTACAATGAGCAGTTCTTC
>.|TRBV9|TRBJ1-4|.
CASSVAPQDRGEKLFF
TGTGCCAGCAGCGTAGCCCCTCAGGACCGCGGTGAAAAACTGTTTTTT
>.|TRBV6-1|TRBJ2-1|.
CASSDPGYYNEQFF
TGTGCCAGCAGTGACCCAGGGTACTACAATGAGCAGTTCTTC
>.|TRBV18|TRBJ1-2|.
CASSPGAGSYYGYTF
TGTGCCAGCTCGCCGGGAGCCGGCTCCTATTATGGCTACACCTTC
>.|TRBV6-6|TRBJ2-1|.
CATASGKERFF
TGTGCCACAGCAAGCGGTAAGGAACGGTTCTTC
>.|TRBV9|TRBJ1-1|few
CASSVNPAAPEAFF
TGTGCCAGCAGCGTAAACCCGGCTGCCCCTGAAGCTTTCTTT
>.|TRBV12-3/TRBV12-4|TRBJ1-4|.
CASSSYRVGKLFF
TGTGCCAGCAGTTCCTACAGGGTAGGCAAACTGTTTTTT
>.|TRBV5-1|TRBJ2-5|few
CASSSLTDQETQYF
TGCGCCAGCAGCTCCCTGACAGATCAAGAGACCCAGTACTTC
>TRBD1|TRBV3-1|TRBJ2-1|few
CASAKLGQGEFF
TGTGCCAGCGCCAAATTGGGGCAGGGGGAGTTCTTC
>.|TRBV18|TRBJ2-1|many
CASSLQPISSQFF
TGTGCCAGCTCACTCCAACCGATTAGCTCCCAGTTCTTC
>.|TRBV27|TRBJ2-5|.
CASSPRRGKGTQYF
TGTGCCAGCAGTCCCCGGCGAGGGAAGGGGACCCAGTACTTC
>.|TRBV6-2/TRBV6-3|TRBJ1-2|.
CASSYGRAYGYTF
TGTGCCAGCAGTTACGGCAGAGCCTATGGCTACACCTTC
>TRBD2|TRBV7-9|TRBJ2-1|few
CASTGGNSGSRNEQFF
TGTGCCAGCACCGGGGGTAATAGCGGGAGCCGCAATGAGCAGTTCTTC
>TRBD2|TRBV5-1|TRBJ2-5|.
CASGIAGPNQETQYF
TGCGCCAGCGGGATAGCGGGGCCTAACCAAGAGACCCAGTACTTC
>TRBD1|TRBV6-4|TRBJ1-2|.
CASSDSRQGSYGYTF
TGTGCCAGCAGTGACTCGAGACAGGGGAGCTATGGCTACACCTTC
>.|TRBV15|TRBJ2-3|few
CATSRATASTDTQYF
TGTGCCACCAGCAGAGCGACAGCTAGCACAGATACGCAGTATTTT
>.|TRBV7-2|TRBJ2-7|few
CASSVPPVPEQYF
TGTGCCAGCAGTGTACCCCCAGTACCGGAGCAGTACTTC
>TRBD2|TRBV9|TRBJ2-3|few
CASSVAGRAGGDTQYF
TGTGCCAGCAGCGTAGCGGGCCGCGCGGGGGGAGATACGCAGTATTTT
>TRBD2|TRBV20-1|TRBJ2-1|few
CSAREGGGPYNEQFF
TGCAGTGCTAGAGAAGGCGGGGGGCCTTACAATGAGCAGTTCTTC
>TRBD2|TRBV6-2/TRBV6-3|TRBJ2-1|few
CASSRTLADASYNEQFF
TGTGCCAGCAGTCGTACTCTAGCGGACGCCTCCTACAATGAGCAGTTCTTC
>TRBD1|TRBV6-5|TRBJ2-1|.
CASSYSLRPGQANYNEQFF
TGTGCCAGCAGTTACTCATTGAGGCCCGGACAGGCCAATTACAATGAGCAGTTCTTC
>.|TRBV5-6|TRBJ2-6|few
CASSGRSPSGANVLTF
TGTGCCAGCAGTGGCAGGTCCCCCTCTGGGGCCAACGTCCTGACTTTC
>TRBD2|TRBV12-3/TRBV12-4|TRBJ2-3|.
CASSGLAGGQVTDTQYF
TGTGCCAGCAGTGGATTAGCGGGGGGGCAGGTCACAGATACGCAGTATTTT
>.|TRBV27|TRBJ2-3|many
CASSLPRDTQYF
TGTGCCAGCAGTTTACCCCGGGATACGCAGTATTTT
>.|TRBV2|TRBJ2-3|.
CASKGAREDTQYF
TGTGCCAGCAAAGGGGCCAGGGAAGATACGCAGTATTTT